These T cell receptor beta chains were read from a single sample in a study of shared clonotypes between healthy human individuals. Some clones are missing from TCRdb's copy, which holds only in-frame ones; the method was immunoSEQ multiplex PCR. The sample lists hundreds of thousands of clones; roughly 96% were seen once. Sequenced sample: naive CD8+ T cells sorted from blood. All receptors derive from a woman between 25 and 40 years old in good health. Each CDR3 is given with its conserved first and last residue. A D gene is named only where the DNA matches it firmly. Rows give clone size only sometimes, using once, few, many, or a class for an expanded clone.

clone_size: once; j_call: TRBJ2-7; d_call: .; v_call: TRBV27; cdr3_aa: CASRVTGVPYEQYF; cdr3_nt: TGTGCCAGCAGAGTCACTGGGGTTCCCTACGAGCAGTACTTC
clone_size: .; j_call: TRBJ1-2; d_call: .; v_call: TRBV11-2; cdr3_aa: CASSLVPLNYGYTF; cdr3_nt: TGTGCCAGCAGCTTAGTCCCACTTAACTATGGCTACACCTTC
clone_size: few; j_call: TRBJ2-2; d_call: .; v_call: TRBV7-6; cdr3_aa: CASSSSDRNTGELFF; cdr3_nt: TGTGCCAGCAGCTCATCGGACAGGAACACCGGGGAGCTGTTTTTT
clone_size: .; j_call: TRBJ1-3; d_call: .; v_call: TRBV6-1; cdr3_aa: CASSTFGNTIYF; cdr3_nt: TGTGCCAGCAGCACATTTGGAAACACCATATATTTT
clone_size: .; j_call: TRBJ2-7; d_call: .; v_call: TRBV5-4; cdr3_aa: CASSLESRGPSYEQYF; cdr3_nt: TGTGCCAGCAGCTTGGAGTCGCGGGGACCTTCCTACGAGCAGTACTTC
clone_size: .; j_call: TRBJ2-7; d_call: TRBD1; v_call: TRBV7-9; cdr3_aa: CASSSDLRQGAHF; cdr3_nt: TGTGCCAGCAGCTCCGACTTGAGACAGGGGGCGCACTTC
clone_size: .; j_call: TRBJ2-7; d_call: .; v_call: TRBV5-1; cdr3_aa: CASSLDPGSSYKQYF; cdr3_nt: TGCGCCAGCAGCTTGGATCCGGGGAGCTCCTACAAGCAGTACTTC
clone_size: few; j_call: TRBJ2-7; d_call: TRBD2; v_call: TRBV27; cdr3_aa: CASRPRTSGSPPYEQYF; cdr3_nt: TGTGCCAGCAGGCCCCGGACTAGCGGGAGTCCCCCCTACGAGCAGTACTTC
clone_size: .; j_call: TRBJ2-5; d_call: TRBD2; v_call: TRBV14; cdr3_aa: CASSPSGLAGRETQYF; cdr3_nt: TGTGCCAGCAGCCCTTCCGGACTAGCGGGAAGGGAGACCCAGTACTTC
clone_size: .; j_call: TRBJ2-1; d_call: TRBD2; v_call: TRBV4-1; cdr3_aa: CASSQAPLTSGRGNEQFF; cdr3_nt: TGCGCCAGCAGCCAAGCTCCCCTCACTAGCGGGAGAGGCAATGAGCAGTTCTTC
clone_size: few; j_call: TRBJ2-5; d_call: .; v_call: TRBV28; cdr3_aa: CASSLERVGTQYF; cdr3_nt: TGTGCCAGCAGTTTAGAGAGGGTGGGGACCCAGTACTTC
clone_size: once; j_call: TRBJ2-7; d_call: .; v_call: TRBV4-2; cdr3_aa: CASSQDAKRVGTRGPYEQYF; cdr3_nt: TGTGCCAGCAGCCAAGATGCGAAGCGGGTCGGGACCAGGGGCCCCTACGAGCAGTACTTC
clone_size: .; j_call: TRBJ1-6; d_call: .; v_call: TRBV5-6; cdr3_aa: CASSLGGSIGTSLHF; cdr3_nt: TGTGCCAGCAGCTTGGGGGGTTCTATTGGTACGTCCCTCCACTTT
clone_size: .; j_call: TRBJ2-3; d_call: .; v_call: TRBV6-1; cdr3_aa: CTSDGIGTDTQYF; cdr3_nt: TGTACAAGCGACGGAATAGGCACAGATACGCAGTATTTT
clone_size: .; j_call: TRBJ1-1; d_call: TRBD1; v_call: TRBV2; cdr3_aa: CASRDLTGVRAEAFF; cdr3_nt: TGTGCCAGCAGGGATCTGACAGGGGTTCGTGCTGAAGCTTTCTTT
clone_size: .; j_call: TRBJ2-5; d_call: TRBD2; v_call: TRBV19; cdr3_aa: CASSSGRARETQYF; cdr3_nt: TGTGCCAGTAGTAGCGGGAGGGCTCGGGAGACCCAGTACTTC
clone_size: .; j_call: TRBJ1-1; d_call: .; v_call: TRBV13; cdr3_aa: CASSPGHQNTEAFF; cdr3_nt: TGTGCCAGCAGCCCGGGACACCAGAACACTGAAGCTTTCTTT
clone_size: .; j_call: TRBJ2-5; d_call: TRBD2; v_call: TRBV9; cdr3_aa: CASSAGLAGGGGFQETQYF; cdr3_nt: TGTGCCAGCAGCGCCGGACTAGCGGGAGGGGGAGGGTTTCAAGAGACCCAGTACTTC
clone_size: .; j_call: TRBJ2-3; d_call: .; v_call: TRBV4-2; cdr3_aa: CASSQERVTDTQYF; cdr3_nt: TGTGCCAGCAGCCAAGAGAGGGTCACAGATACGCAGTATTTT
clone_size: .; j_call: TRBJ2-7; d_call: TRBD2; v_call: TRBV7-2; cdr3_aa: CASSLAVGTSGRQSRDEQYF; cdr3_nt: TGTGCCAGCAGCTTAGCGGTAGGGACTAGCGGGAGGCAATCAAGGGACGAGCAGTACTTC
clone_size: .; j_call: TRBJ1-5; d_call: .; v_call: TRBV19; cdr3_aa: CASSKKNQGQPQHF; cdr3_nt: TGTGCCAGTAGTAAGAAAAACCAGGGACAGCCCCAGCATTTT
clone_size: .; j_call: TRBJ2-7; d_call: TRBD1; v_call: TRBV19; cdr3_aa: CASSISQGVYEQYF; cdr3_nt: TGTGCCAGTAGTATCTCGCAGGGGGTGTACGAGCAGTACTTC
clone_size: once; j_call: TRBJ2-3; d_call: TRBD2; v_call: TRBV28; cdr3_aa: CASSPVTSGSPDTQYF; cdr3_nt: TGTGCCAGCAGTCCCGTGACTAGCGGGAGTCCAGATACGCAGTATTTT
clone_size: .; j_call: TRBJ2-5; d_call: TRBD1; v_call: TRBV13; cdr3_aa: CASSLGGGRETQYF; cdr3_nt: TGTGCCAGCAGCTTAGGAGGGGGCCGAGAGACCCAGTACTTC
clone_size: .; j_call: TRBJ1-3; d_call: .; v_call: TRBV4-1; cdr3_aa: CASSQDLEVYSGNTIYF; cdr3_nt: TGCGCCAGCAGCCAAGATCTGGAGGTCTACTCTGGAAACACCATATATTTT
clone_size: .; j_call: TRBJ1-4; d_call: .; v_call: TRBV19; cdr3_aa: CASGPITGTNEKLFF; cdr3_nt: TGTGCCAGCGGACCCATAACAGGGACTAATGAAAAACTGTTTTTT
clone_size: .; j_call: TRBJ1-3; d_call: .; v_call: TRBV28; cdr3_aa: CASSYVRSGNTIYF; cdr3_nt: TGTGCCAGCAGTTACGTACGCTCTGGAAACACCATATATTTT
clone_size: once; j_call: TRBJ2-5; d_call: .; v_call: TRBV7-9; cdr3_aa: CASSKGRPTQETQYF; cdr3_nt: TGTGCCAGCAGCAAGGGGAGACCGACCCAAGAGACCCAGTACTTC
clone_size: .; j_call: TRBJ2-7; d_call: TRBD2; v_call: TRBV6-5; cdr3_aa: CASSYGGRSNEQYF; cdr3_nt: TGTGCCAGCAGTTACGGCGGGAGGTCCAACGAGCAGTACTTC
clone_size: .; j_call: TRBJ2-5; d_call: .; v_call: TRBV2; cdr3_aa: CASNRFQETQYF; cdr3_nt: TGTGCCAGCAATCGCTTCCAAGAGACCCAGTACTTC
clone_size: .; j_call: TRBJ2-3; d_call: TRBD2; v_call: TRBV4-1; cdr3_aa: CASSQDRPSGSTDTQYF; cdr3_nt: TGCGCCAGCAGCCAAGATAGGCCTAGCGGGAGTACAGATACGCAGTATTTT
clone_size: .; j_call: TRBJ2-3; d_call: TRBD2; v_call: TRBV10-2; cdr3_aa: CASSASSGRAPDTQYF; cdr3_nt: TGCGCCAGCAGTGCGTCGAGCGGGAGGGCCCCAGATACGCAGTATTTT